This TCR beta chain came from a study of T cells in Graves' hyperthyroidism and ophthalmopathy. There are 15 residues in the CDR3. Germline loops: CDR1 LNHDA, CDR2 SQIVND (reference sequence). V was pared by 4 bases and J by 1 base, with 13 bases between. Using RNA transcripts as the source, TCR beta CDR3 regions were amplified. RT-PCR in the first round (using the HTBI primer set) targeted the TCR CDR3. Using its own MiXCR run on the multiplex PCR reads, TCRdb lists one record per CDR3 protein. The table lists 490,000 or so distinct CDR3 sequences, about 20% of them singletons. Patients with uncontrolled infections, other autoimmune diseases, pregnancy or lactation were excluded.

This clonotype was sampled from a woman between 70 and 85 years old with Graves' ophthalmopathy. The gene calls are TRBV19 and TRBJ1-1, with a possible D match to TRBD1 (5 bases). Specimen: blood. The DNA for the CDR3 is TGTGCCAGTAGTACGCGGGACCCCACGAACACTGAAGCTTTCTTT. Amino acid sequence: CASSTRDPTNTEAFF.